This T cell receptor (beta chain) was captured by sequencing in a study of cytomegalovirus exposure and HLA in healthy donors. The study, taken as a whole, reports: Both high specificity and high sensitivity reportedly marked the classifier's diagnosis of cytomegalovirus status. It was approximately 170 TCR beta chains that were listed as cytomegalovirus-associated. As a later analysis revealed, most CMV-associated TCR beta chains appeared HLA-restricted.

The ends lost 4 bases at V and 6 bases at J; junction bases unmatched: 9. This CDR3 contains 14 residues. Germline V gives CDR1 SGHNT, CDR2 YYREEE (reference sequence). Remarks on this clone: Antigen specificity is unknown.

This PCR relied on a set of 60 Vbeta primers and 13 Jbeta primers. Sequenced by immunoSEQ multiplex PCR; TCRdb stores in-frame clones only, minus some. The table shows 210,000 or so clones, with around 80% occurring only once. Input material: PBMCs. The chain combines TRBV5-4 with TRBJ1-2, with 7 positions matching TRBD1. The TCR originated in a boy aged 2-15 years in good health and CMV-seronegative. The CDR3 DNA is TGTGCCAGCAGCCTCGACCCGGGACAGAATGGCTACACCTTC. Translated, it gives CASSLDPGQNGYTF.